Below are 6 T cell receptor beta chains sequenced from a single sample in a study of CD8+ T cells in alopecia areata. Sequencing used cDNA as its template, made by extracting RNA and reverse transcribing it. The data were produced by immunoSEQ multiplex PCR, yet TCRdb's version contains in-frame clones alone and is incomplete. The sample lists about 190,000 clones, 60% to 70% occurring once. Treatment denoted: oral pan-JAK inhibitor, 5-10 mg twice daily. The specimen was CD4+ T cells sorted from blood, collected at week 4, from a patient treated with tofacitinib. These receptors all come from a human donor with alopecia areata.

This chain links TRBV30 with TRBJ1-2; 8 bases align to TRBD1. J was trimmed by 8 bases and V by 1 base; bases with no gene match: 3. Looked up from germline, CDR1 is GTSNPN and CDR2 is SVGIG (reference sequence). The CDR3 runs 12 residues. CDR3 residues: CAWSAGGAGYTF. The DNA for the CDR3 is TGTGCCTGGAGTGCAGGGGGCGCAGGCTACACCTTC. Based on the CDR3 plus reference TRBV30 and TRBJ1-2, the full variable domain is SQTIHQWPATLVQPVGSPLSLECTVEGTSNPNLYWYRQAAGRGLQLLFYSVGIGQISSEVPQNLSASRPQDRQFILSSKKLLLSDSGFYLCAWSAGGAGYTFGSGTRLTVV.

Comments on this clone: Its ends do not fully match the called genes, so a read error is possible. This rearrangement joins TRBV7-9 to TRBJ2-7, with 9 bases aligning to TRBD2. Germline V gene data show CDR1 as SEHNR and CDR2 as FQNEAQ (reference sequence). The CDR3 covers 16 residues. The CDR3 reads CASSIAGASLMDEQYF. Here the CDR3 DNA reads TGTGCCAGCAGCATAGCGGGAGCCAGCTTGATGGACGAGCAGTACTTC.

Remarks on this clone: This specimen includes other DNA sequences encoding the same CDR3. The chain couples TRBV29-1 to TRBJ2-7; the D is unclear. The germline gives CDR1 SQVTM, CDR2 ANQGSEA. CDR3 length equals 11 residues. V was shortened by 2 bases and J by 3 bases, with 5 bases between the two germline ends. CDR3 nucleotides: TGCAGCGTTGAATCGAGCTACGAGCAGTACTTC. It codes for CSVESSYEQYF.

The V and J genes are TRBV7-8 and TRBJ1-4; D not resolved. Germline CDR1 SGHVS, CDR2 FQNEAQ. This CDR3 is built from 14 residues. Deletions cut 6 bases from V and 3 bases from J, with 11 bases between. The CDR3 sequence: CASSPTSSNEKLFF. The CDR3 region has the DNA TGTGCCAGCAGTCCGACGTCCTCTAATGAAAAACTGTTTTTT.

A few counts support this clone. The rearrangement uses TRBV30 and TRBJ1-2; D not resolved. The CDR3 spans 11 residues. V gave up 1 base and J gave up 8 bases, with 8 bases separating them. The germline V gene encodes CDR1 GTSNPN and CDR2 SVGIG (reference sequence). The CDR3 loop reads CAWSARRGYTF. DNA of the CDR3: TGTGCCTGGAGTGCCCGCCGGGGCTACACCTTC.

This clone was observed a single time. The CDR3 loop is CASTPGQPDEQYF. The CDR3 bases are TGCGCCAGCACCCCGGGACAACCGGACGAGCAGTACTTC. The chain links TRBV5-1 to TRBJ2-7; maybe TRBD1 (6 bases). The CDR3 is made up of 13 amino acids. The germline V and J ends were trimmed by 6 bases and 5 bases, with 15 bases remaining between them. The germline V gene encodes CDR1 SGHRS and CDR2 YFSETQ. Based on the CDR3 plus reference TRBV5-1 and TRBJ2-7, the full variable domain is KAGVTQTPRYLIKTRGQQVTLSCSPISGHRSVSWYQQTPGQGLQFLFEYFSETQRNKGNFPGRFSGRQFSNSRSEMNVSTLELGDSALYLCASTPGQPDEQYFGPGTRLTVT.